This TCR beta chain stems from a study of T-cell reconstitution after alpha-beta-depleted transplantation in children (dated by TCRdb to between 2015 and 2016). Regarding the complete study: T-cell immune reconstitution after TCRalphabeta/CD19-depleted allogeneic hematopoietic cell transplantation in children was quantitatively tracked in the study by means of TCR repertoire profiling.

Receptors were amplified or captured by PCR. The sequencing machine was an Illumina HiSeq 2500. To normalize quantification of the TCRbeta repertoire, the TCR libraries were built with molecular barcoding that relied on unique molecular identifiers. The public reads were quality trimmed at Q25 with fastp and then assembled into clones with MiXCR by TCRdb, keeping productive beta chains. A single entry per CDR3 protein holds the most common genes and DNA from its merged rows. This sample holds some 600,000 distinct CDR3 sequences; 10% to 15% were observed only once. The ten largest clones add up to 2.2% of the sample. Taken with the paper, the label for treatment or condition translates to: allogeneic hematopoietic cell transplantation with graft depleted of TCRalphabeta T cells and CD19 B cells. TCRalphabeta/CD19-depleted allogeneic hematopoietic cell grafts were given to the transplant recipients, all of whom were children.

From the germline V gene, CDR1 is SGHAT and CDR2 is FQNNGV. The CDR3 numbers 16 residues from cysteine through phenylalanine. Only the CDR3 region is kept as DNA, spanning 48 bases read in frame from base 1. Results and caveats for the whole study, not just this receptor: The apparently early recovery of alphabetaT-cell counts about two months after transplant reportedly depended on only several hundred rapidly expanded clones that came from non-depleted graft cells. In some patients, the high TCRbeta diversity seen at day 60 was put down to recipient T cells and intrathymic progenitors that had survived conditioning. Over the following months the frequencies of hyperexpanded clones went down, and after one year T-cell counts and TCRbeta diversity were mostly credited to newly produced T cells.

Notes on this clonotype: This clone's antigen is unknown. One end of the junction is discordant with germline, which a read error may explain.

Sequences were derived from PBMCs, mostly from graft donor cells, sampled 360 days after TCRalphabeta/CD19-depleted stem cell transplant. The chain is made from TRBV11-2 and TRBJ2-1; TRBD2 is possibly the D segment (5 matching bases). This TCR derives from a male patient under 18 who had a stem cell transplant for acute myeloid leukemia, so the T cells may come from the graft donor. CDR3 region: CASSLSAGRGGNGQFF. The DNA is TGTGCCAGCAGCTTATCAGCAGGACGGGGTGGTAATGGGCAGTTCTTC.